A selection of T cell receptor beta chains follows, all from one sample in a study of glioma-infiltrating T cells. MiXCR, run by TCRdb on the multiplex PCR reads, gives a single entry per CDR3 protein. The sample includes several thousand distinct CDR3 sequences, over 40% of them seen just once. Sample: glioma tissue, nonneoplastic brain tissue, or PBMCs (not recorded which). These receptors were collected from a human donor with low-grade glioma or glioblastoma, undergoing nonglioma brain surgery, or in good health (not recorded which). The CDR3 runs from the conserved cysteine through the conserved F or W. The order of the fields is V gene, clone size, D gene, J gene, CDR3 DNA, CDR3 protein. D genes are given only for firm matches. Size is stated for part of the rows, as once, few or many counts, or as a class when the clone is expanded.

>TRBV6-1|medium-sized|NA|TRBJ2-3
TGTGCCAGCAGCCAGGGAGCAGATACGCAGTATTTT
CASSQGADTQYF
>TRBV7-8|many|TRBD2|TRBJ2-1
TGTGCCAGCAGCTTTCTAGCGGGATCAAGGAATGAGCAGTTCTTC
CASSFLAGSRNEQFF
>TRBV10-3|NA|NA|TRBJ1-1
TGTGCCATCAGTGATGGGCTAAAGAACACTGAAGCTTTCTTT
CAISDGLKNTEAFF
>TRBV7-2|NA|TRBD1|TRBJ2-7
TGTGCCAGCAGCTTGGGAGTCGGGACAGGAGGTGAGCAGTACTTC
CASSLGVGTGGEQYF
>TRBV2|many|NA|TRBJ2-1
TGTGCCAGCAGTGTATTAGGCAATGAGCAGTTCTTC
CASSVLGNEQFF
>TRBV18|many|TRBD1|TRBJ1-3
TGTGCCAGCTCATCCCTTGGGACAGACGGAAACACCATATATTTT
CASSSLGTDGNTIYF
>TRBV7-2|NA|NA|TRBJ2-7
TGTGCCAGCAGCCCCGTAGTTCGGGAGCAGTACTTC
CASSPVVREQYF
>TRBV28|many|NA|TRBJ2-3
TGTGCCAGCAGTTCCCCTGGGCGGAGAAACACAGATACGCAGTATTTT
CASSSPGRRNTDTQYF
>TRBV20-1|medium-sized|TRBD2|TRBJ2-1
TGCAGTGCTAGAGATGGCCGGGTACTAGCGGGAGGGAATGAGCAGTTCTTC
CSARDGRVLAGGNEQFF
>TRBV19|NA|NA|TRBJ1-1
TGTGCCAGTATTAACGGGCCAAACACTGAAGCTTTCTTC
CASINGPNTEAFF
>TRBV6-6|NA|NA|TRBJ2-1
TGTGCCAGCAGTTACCGGGGTGCTAATGAGCAGTTCTTC
CASSYRGANEQFF
>TRBV3-1|many|NA|TRBJ1-1
TGTGCCAGCAGCCAAGACGGGGAGAACACTGAAGCTTTCTTT
CASSQDGENTEAFF
>TRBV28|NA|NA|TRBJ2-5
TGTGCCAGCAGTCCCCGGACAGTTTCGGATATGGCAGAGACCCAGTACTTC
CASSPRTVSDMAETQYF
>TRBV20-1|medium-sized|TRBD2|TRBJ2-3
TGCAGTGCTAGGCAGCGGGAGTTGGACACAGATACGCAGTATTTT
CSARQRELDTDTQYF
>TRBV28|medium-sized|NA|TRBJ2-1
TGTGCCAGCAGTTTGCGTAGCCCCTACGATGAGCAGTTCTTC
CASSLRSPYDEQFF
>TRBV7-2|NA|TRBD1|TRBJ1-2
TGTGCCAGCAGCTTAGGGGACAGGGCCAATGATGGCTACACCTTC
CASSLGDRANDGYTF
>TRBV9|NA|NA|TRBJ2-6
TGTGCCAGCAGCATAAACCCGGGGAGCCCCGGGGCCAACGTCCTGACTTTC
CASSINPGSPGANVLTF
>TRBV6-2/TRBV6-3|NA|TRBD1|TRBJ1-2
TGTGCCAGCAGATTCCTCAGGGGGCTGAATGGCTACACCTTC
CASRFLRGLNGYTF
>TRBV5-1|many|TRBD2|TRBJ2-1
TGCGCCAGCACCCTCGGGGGGGAACTCAATGAGCAGTTCTTC
CASTLGGELNEQFF
>TRBV19|NA|NA|TRBJ1-6
TGTGCCAGTACTCTTACCGGGGCCGGCGGGATGAATTCACCCCTCCACTTT
CASTLTGAGGMNSPLHF
>TRBV4-1|many|NA|TRBJ2-3
TGCGCCAGCAGCCCGAGGGATGCTGGCTTTGGCACAGATACGCAGTATTTT
CASSPRDAGFGTDTQYF
>TRBV11-2|many|TRBD1|TRBJ1-1
TGTGCCAGCAGCCTAGGGGGACAGGGGGGTGAAGCTTTCTTT
CASSLGGQGGEAFF
>TRBV15|medium-sized|NA|TRBJ2-1
TGTGCCACCAGCAAAATCGGCCTAGCGAGCAATGAGCAGTTCTTC
CATSKIGLASNEQFF
>TRBV20-1|medium-sized|NA|TRBJ1-6
TGCAGTGCTAGTCCCCAGGCGAATTCACCCCTCCACTTT
CSASPQANSPLHF
>TRBV3-1|many|NA|TRBJ2-7
TGTGCCAGCAGCCCCCTTCGGTTGCGCCACAGCTCCTACGAGCAGTACTTC
CASSPLRLRHSSYEQYF
>TRBV3-1|NA|TRBD1|TRBJ1-2
TGTGCCAGCAGCCTAGGACAGGGTTATAACTATGGCTACACCTTC
CASSLGQGYNYGYTF
>TRBV20-1|NA|NA|TRBJ2-1
TGCAGTTCTATAGACCAGGGCAGGGGTTGGATCTTC
CSSIDQGRGWIF
>TRBV20-1|NA|TRBD2|TRBJ2-3
TGCAGTGCTAGAGATATTGGGACTAGCGGGGGCACAGATACGCAGTATTTT
CSARDIGTSGGTDTQYF
>TRBV7-8|medium-sized|NA|TRBJ2-7
TGTGCCAGCAGCCCTCCGGGACGGACCTACGAGCAGTACTTC
CASSPPGRTYEQYF
>TRBV6-2/TRBV6-3|NA|NA|TRBJ1-1
TGTGCCAGCAGCCGGGGCGCAAGGGTCTACATGAACACTGAAGCTTTCTTT
CASSRGARVYMNTEAFF
>TRBV4-1|medium-sized|TRBD1|TRBJ1-5
TGCGCCAGCAGCCAGGAGGGGCAGGGGGCCAATCAGCCCCAGCATTTT
CASSQEGQGANQPQHF
>TRBV28|medium-sized|NA|TRBJ1-1
TGTGCCAGCAGCCAACGCTCTTTGCTGGAACTAAGGACCCGCGCTGAAGCTTTCTTT
CASSQRSLLELRTRAEAFF
>TRBV6-1|medium-sized|NA|TRBJ2-7
TGTGCCAGCAGCCCTACTAGGGTCTCCTACGAGCAGTACTTC
CASSPTRVSYEQYF
>TRBV20-1|medium-sized|NA|TRBJ2-3
TGCAGTGCTAGCCTTCCGGGGTCTAGCACAGATACGCAGTATTTT
CSASLPGSSTDTQYF
>TRBV27|once|TRBD1|TRBJ1-5
TGTGCCAGCAGGCCTCGACAGGGGTACAATCAGCCCCAGCATTTT
CASRPRQGYNQPQHF
>TRBV15|NA|NA|TRBJ1-1
TGTGCCACCAGCAGAGGTGAGACGGGGAACACTGAAGCTTTCTTT
CATSRGETGNTEAFF
>TRBV5-1|many|NA|TRBJ1-1
TGCGCCAGCAGCACGGAGGGCTCAGGGTGGCGGAACACTGAAGCTTTCTTT
CASSTEGSGWRNTEAFF
>TRBV12-3/TRBV12-4|many|NA|TRBJ2-1
TGTGCCAGCAGTCCAACCGACAGTTACAATGAGCAGTTCTTC
CASSPTDSYNEQFF
>TRBV5-1|many|NA|TRBJ1-1
TGCGCCAGCAGCTTGCGGGGGAACACTGAAGCTTTCTTT
CASSLRGNTEAFF
>TRBV28|medium-sized|TRBD1|TRBJ1-1
TGTGCCAGCAGCCCGACCGGGACAGGGTTCACTGAAGCTTTCTTT
CASSPTGTGFTEAFF
>TRBV20-1|few|TRBD2|TRBJ2-1
TGCAGTGCTAGAGATATTGGGACTAGCGGGCCCCCGTTCTTC
CSARDIGTSGPPFF
>TRBV11-2|many|NA|TRBJ2-7
TGTGCCAGCAGCCCCCCCGGGAACTCCTACGAGCAGTACTTC
CASSPPGNSYEQYF
>TRBV7-2|NA|NA|TRBJ2-5
TGTGCCAGCAGCTTTCTAGCGCGAGCGGAGACCCAGTACTTC
CASSFLARAETQYF
>TRBV7-2|NA|NA|TRBJ1-5
TGTGCCAGCAGCCCGGCGGGACTTATGGGCCAGCCCCAGCATTTT
CASSPAGLMGQPQHF
>TRBV6-1|few|NA|TRBJ1-2
TGTGCCAGCACTGGGATTGGTGGCTATGGCTACACCTTC
CASTGIGGYGYTF
>TRBV30|many|NA|TRBJ2-7
TGTGCCTGGAGTGCCTCGGCCTACGAGCAGTACTTC
CAWSASAYEQYF
>TRBV28|NA|TRBD2|TRBJ2-1
TGTGCCAGTAGTTTCGTGGCTAGCGGGTATAACAATGAGCAGTTCTTC
CASSFVASGYNNEQFF
>TRBV27|NA|NA|TRBJ1-2
TGTGCCAGCAAAGCTACAGGGAGGGAATATGGCTACACCTTC
CASKATGREYGYTF
>TRBV12-3/TRBV12-4|many|NA|TRBJ1-1
TGTGCCAGCAGCAGTAGGAGTAAGAACACTGAAGCTTTCTTT
CASSSRSKNTEAFF
>TRBV4-2|NA|NA|TRBJ2-5
TGTGCCAGCAGCCAAGGATGGACGGGGGAAGAGACCCAGTACTTC
CASSQGWTGEETQYF
>TRBV25-1|NA|TRBD1|TRBJ1-5
TGTGCCAGCAGCCTGACAGGGCGCGGTAGCAATCAGCCCAAGCATTTT
CASSLTGRGSNQPKHF
>TRBV20-1|NA|NA|TRBJ2-3
TGCAGTGCTAGCGGGGGTGTAGATACGCAGTATTTT
CSASGGVDTQYF